These 31 T cell receptor beta chains originate from one sample sequenced in a study of blood T cell repertoires in COVID-19. Profiled with immunoSEQ multiplex PCR; TCRdb holds only in-frame clones, not every one. This sample has about 410,000 clones, with approximately 89% found just once. Sequenced: peripheral blood. These TCRs come from a woman aged 40 to 50 with COVID-19, enrolled during active disease.

The chain employs TRBV6-5 and TRBJ1-5, with D possibly TRBD1 on 5 matching bases. V lost 11 bases and J 2 bases, leaving 19 bases between the germline ends. This CDR3 region has 15 residues. In germline, CDR1 is MNHEY, CDR2 SVGAGI. This CDR3 reads CAAGFVQGRNQPQHF. Here the CDR3 DNA reads TGTGCCGCCGGATTTGTCCAGGGCCGCAATCAGCCCCAGCATTTT.

The chain couples TRBV19 to TRBJ2-5; D possibly corresponds to TRBD2 (5 bases). Germline CDR1 is LNHDA and CDR2 is SQIVND (reference sequence). V was shortened by 5 bases and J by 2 bases, with 15 bases between the two germline ends. The CDR3 is 15 amino acids. The chain's CDR3 is CASSSTWGEQETQYF. The CDR3 DNA is TGTGCCAGTAGTTCAACCTGGGGAGAACAAGAGACCCAGTACTTC.

The chain employs TRBV6-2 or TRBV6-3 and TRBJ2-7; a possible D gene is TRBD1 (5 bases). Germline CDR1 and CDR2: MNHEY and SVGEGT. The CDR3 runs to 15 residues. V was trimmed by 5 bases and J by 4 bases, leaving 18 bases between them. The CDR3 nucleotides read TGTGCCAGCAGTACCCTCCAGGGCTCCCTGTACGAGCAGTACTTC. It translates to CASSTLQGSLYEQYF.

Note on this clone: The same CDR3 can be traced to other DNA sequences in this sample. This chain connects TRBV27 to TRBJ1-1, with no clear D. CDR3 size: 13 residues. Trimming pared 6 bases from V and 0 bases from J, leaving 8 bases between. From germline, CDR1 is MNHEY and CDR2 SMNVEV (reference sequence). CDR3: CASSLGLNTEAFF. The CDR3 DNA follows: TGTGCCAGCAGCCTGGGCCTGAACACTGAAGCTTTCTTT.

The chain combines TRBV7-6 with TRBJ1-3; 7 bases map to TRBD1. The CDR3 has 16 amino acids. V gave up 1 base and J gave up 2 bases; unmatched junction bases: 5. The germline V gene encodes CDR1 SGHVS and CDR2 FNYEAQ. CDR3 coding DNA: TGTGCCAGCAGCTTAGGACAGGGAACAACTGGAAACACCATATATTTT. Its protein is CASSLGQGTTGNTIYF.

This sequence joins TRBV20-1 and TRBJ1-2; no definite D call. Trimming shortened V by 0 bases and J by 12 bases, and 11 bases separated the two germline ends. The V gene's germline CDR1 is DFQATT and CDR2 SNEGSKA (reference sequence). The CDR3 consists of 11 residues. The CDR3 DNA sequence: TGCAGTGCTAGAGAAGAACTTCGGGACACCTTC. It specifies CSAREELRDTF.

The rearrangement links TRBV11-2 to TRBJ2-6, with 7 bases identical to TRBD2. The V segment lost 1 base and the J segment 4 bases; nucleotides outside the gene matches: 10. The CDR3 is 18 amino acids. The germline gives CDR1 SGHAT, CDR2 FQNNGV. For the CDR3, the DNA is TGTGCCAGCAGCTTAGGCCTGACCCTAGCGGCCGGGGCCAACGTCCTGACTTTC. It specifies CASSLGLTLAAGANVLTF.

The V and J genes are TRBV7-2 and TRBJ2-2; perhaps TRBD1 as D (8 bases). Trimming stripped 2 bases from V and 6 bases from J, with 19 bases between. This CDR3 has 17 amino acids. Germline CDR1 and CDR2: SGHTA and FQGNSA. The CDR3 sequence is CASSLSPTGGGPGELFF. CDR3 nucleotides: TGTGCCAGCAGCTTAAGCCCTACAGGGGGAGGGCCCGGGGAGCTGTTTTTT.

The chain links TRBV29-1 to TRBJ1-1; maybe TRBD1 (5 bases). Trimming took 7 bases from V and 5 from J, leaving 26 bases between them. CDR1 is SQVTM, CDR2 ANQGSEA, per germline. The length of the CDR3 is 16 residues. For the CDR3, the DNA is TGCAGCGCCGCGCTGTCGGTGGGGAGGGGAGGGACTGAAGCTTTCTTT. Protein product: CSAALSVGRGGTEAFF. Variable domain in full (rest from reference TRBV29-1 and TRBJ1-1): SAVISQKPSRDICQRGTSLTIQCQVDSQVTMMFWYRQQPGQSLTLIATANQGSEATYESGFVIDKFPISRPNLTFSTLTVSNMSPEDSSIYLCSAALSVGRGGTEAFFGQGTRLTVV.

This chain links TRBV2 with TRBJ2-1, with 9 positions matching TRBD1. The CDR3 sequence is 15 residues long. Germline V gene data show CDR1 as SNHLY and CDR2 as FYNNEI. The V segment lost 6 bases and the J segment 5 bases; nucleotides outside the gene matches: 8. CDR3 in DNA: TGTGCCAGCAGCGCCCTAGGGACAGGGAACAATGAGCAGTTCTTC. Residues: CASSALGTGNNEQFF.

The CDR3 sequence: CASRRLEPGQGVSGELFF. Here the CDR3 DNA reads TGTGCAAGTCGTCGACTGGAACCGGGACAGGGGGTTTCCGGGGAGCTGTTTTTT. V and J are TRBV12-2 and TRBJ2-2; the D call in the table, TRBD1, was not verified against the DNA. TRBV12-2 has pseudogene status. The CDR3 spans 18 residues.

Only a few counts were recorded for this clone. The chain employs TRBV4-2 and TRBJ1-5; D unclear. The CDR3 is made up of 15 amino acids. Trimming pared 4 bases from V and 7 bases from J, leaving 17 bases between. Germline V CDR1 and CDR2: LGHNA, YNFKEQ. CDR3 coding DNA: TGTGCCAGCAGCCCAGCCGCTCTTGCGGAACAGCCCCAGCATTTT. Amino acids: CASSPAALAEQPQHF.

This chain joins TRBV6-5 and TRBJ1-5; 7 nucleotides line up with TRBD1. Per germline, CDR1 MNHEY and CDR2 SVGAGI. After removal of 8 bases from V and 4 bases from J, the junction contained 5 bases not matched to a gene. The CDR3 spans 13 residues. The CDR3, as DNA: TGTGCCAGCGGACAGGTGTCTAATCAGCCCCAGCATTTT. It encodes CASGQVSNQPQHF.

The chain joins TRBV3-1 (or the pseudogene TRBV3-2) to TRBJ2-3; 8 nucleotides align to TRBD1. V was clipped by 4 bases and J by 3 bases; unmatched bases: 6. Germline V gene data show CDR1 as LGHDT and CDR2 as YNNKEL (reference sequence). The CDR3 has 15 residues. The CDR3 loop is CASSPRTGMTDTQYF. The CDR3 coding sequence is TGTGCCAGCAGCCCCCGGACAGGGATGACAGATACGCAGTATTTT.

This clone was picked up a small number of times. CDR3 sequence (DNA): TGTGCCAGCAGCTTACGTTCCTCGAGAGGAGAGACCCAGTACTTC. It specifies CASSLRSSRGETQYF. The rearrangement joins TRBV7-9 to TRBJ2-5; D ambiguous. Germline CDR1 and CDR2: SEHNR and FQNEAQ (reference sequence). With 2 bases removed from V and 4 bases from J, the gap between germline ends came to 14 bases. This CDR3 is 15 amino acids long.

The chain links TRBV24-1 to TRBJ1-2, with D perhaps TRBD1 (5 bases). The CDR3 totals 14 residues. From germline, CDR1 is KGHDR and CDR2 SFDVKD. V lost 0 bases to trimming and J lost 6 bases, with 10 bases between them. The CDR3 coding sequence is TGTGCCACCAGTGATTTGGCCAGGGTTCATGGCTACACCTTC. This codes for CATSDLARVHGYTF.

This clone appeared a few times. The V gene is TRBV30, the J gene TRBJ2-7, with D tentatively TRBD2 (6 bases). Deletions cut 2 bases from V and 9 bases from J, with 11 bases between. The CDR3 spans 11 residues. Germline CDR1 GTSNPN, CDR2 SVGIG (reference sequence). CDR3 sequence: CAWSLGLSQYF. CDR3 nucleotide sequence: TGTGCCTGGAGTCTCGGACTATCGCAGTACTTC.

The chain employs TRBV7-2 and TRBJ2-7; 8 bases are a match to TRBD1. The CDR3 covers 16 residues. The germline CDR1 and CDR2 sequences are SGHTA and FQGNSA. The ends lost 5 bases at V and 5 bases at J; junction bases unmatched: 14. CDR3 bases: TGTGCCAGCAGCCCCGGCGGCAGGGGGCGCGTGGACGAGCAGTACTTC. Translation: CASSPGGRGRVDEQYF. Drawing the rest from reference TRBV7-2 and TRBJ2-7, the complete variable domain is GAGVSQSPSNKVTEKGKDVELRCDPISGHTALYWYRQSLGQGLEFLIYFQGNSAPDKSGLPSDRFSAERTGGSVSTLTIQRTQQEDSAVYLCASSPGGRGRVDEQYFGPGTRLTVT.

This CDR3 reads CASGRTGANTEAFF. In nucleotides, the CDR3 is TGTGCCAGTGGGAGGACAGGGGCGAACACTGAAGCTTTCTTT. The chain combines TRBV27 with TRBJ1-1, with 9 bases identical to TRBD1. The J segment lost 1 base and the V segment lost 9 bases, leaving 6 bases of the junction unmatched. The CDR3 contains 14 residues. Germline CDR1 and CDR2: MNHEY and SMNVEV (reference sequence).

The gene calls are TRBV7-2 and TRBJ2-7, with 15 bases matching TRBD2. Losses at the gene ends were 1 base for V and 0 bases for J; bases not matched to a gene: 4. Germline assignment: CDR1 SGHTA and CDR2 FQGNSA. This CDR3 contains 18 residues. The CDR3 nucleotides read TGTGCCAGCAGCTTAGGGACTAGCGGGAGGGGGAGCTCCTACGAGCAGTACTTC. This sequence encodes CASSLGTSGRGSSYEQYF.

The chain joins TRBV19 to TRBJ1-2; TRBD1 agrees at 9 bases. The CDR3 loop spans 16 amino acids. V shed 4 bases and J 4 bases; nucleotides not matched to a gene: 10. Germline-derived CDR1 and CDR2 are LNHDA and SQIVND (reference sequence). CDR3 nucleotide sequence: TGTGCCAGTAGTAAGCCCTACAGGGGGCTGTTCTATGGCTACACCTTC. Translating it yields CASSKPYRGLFYGYTF.

The gene calls are TRBV5-6 and TRBJ1-2; D possibly corresponds to TRBD1 (6 bases). Germline values: CDR1 SGHDT, CDR2 YYEEEE. This CDR3 contains 15 residues. The V gene lost 1 base and the J gene lost 2 bases, with 12 bases spanning the gap. The CDR3 spells CASSLYHTGNYGYTF. The CDR3 region has the DNA TGTGCCAGCAGCTTGTACCACACAGGGAACTATGGCTACACCTTC.

The chain joins TRBV13 to TRBJ1-2; D remains unclear. The V end lost 0 bases, the J end lost 0 bases, and 5 bases lay between the germline ends. This CDR3 region has 14 residues. Germline lookup yields CDR1 PRHDT and CDR2 FYEKMQ (reference sequence). CDR3 sequence: CASSLGQTNYGYTF. Written as DNA, the CDR3 is TGTGCCAGCAGCTTAGGGCAGACTAACTATGGCTACACCTTC.

The genes are TRBV10-3 and TRBJ1-2; TRBD1 might be the D (5 bases). Germline values: CDR1 ENHRY, CDR2 SYGVKD. V shed 3 bases and J shed 8 bases, with 10 bases lying between them. The CDR3 totals 12 residues. CDR3 in amino acids: CAISEGVGGYTF. The CDR3 DNA follows: TGTGCCATCAGTGAAGGGGTTGGGGGCTACACCTTC.

The V call is TRBV9, the J call TRBJ2-5, with D uncertain. Trimming took off 0 bases at V and 5 bases at J, with 11 bases between the two ends. The CDR3 sequence is 14 residues long. Germline CDR1 SGDLS, CDR2 YYNGEE. This CDR3 is CASSVVGSWETQYF. In DNA form, the CDR3 reads TGTGCCAGCAGCGTAGTCGGGTCTTGGGAGACCCAGTACTTC.

The rearrangement links TRBV7-2 to TRBJ2-3; a weak D match, TRBD2 (6 bases). Germline values: CDR1 SGHTA, CDR2 FQGNSA. This CDR3 region has 15 residues. V gave up 5 bases and J gave up 3 bases, with 15 bases separating them. This CDR3 reads CASSQLMGRTDTQYF. The CDR3 nucleotides are TGTGCCAGCAGCCAGCTCATGGGGAGGACAGATACGCAGTATTTT.

In DNA form, the CDR3 reads TGTGCCAGCAGCAAGGCACTAGCGGGAGAAACAGATACGCAGTATTTT. Translated: CASSKALAGETDTQYF. The V call is TRBV21-1, the J call TRBJ2-3; TRBD2 was called by the table and not checked on the DNA. TRBV21-1 is termed a pseudogene. The length of the CDR3 is 16 residues.

V and J are TRBV7-3 and TRBJ2-1; TRBD2 matches at 10 bases. This CDR3 has 16 amino acids. Germline CDR1 SGHTA, CDR2 FQGTGA. The ends lost 5 bases at V and 6 bases at J; junction bases unmatched: 10. DNA for the CDR3: TGTGCCAGCAGCCCAAATAGCGGGAGGAGCAGCAATGAGCAGTTCTTC. Translation gives CASSPNSGRSSNEQFF.

This clone was observed a single time. V gene TRBV7-2 combines with J gene TRBJ2-1; D remains unclear. CDR3 length equals 16 residues. Trimming took 1 base from V and 0 from J, leaving 10 bases between them. CDR1 SGHTA and CDR2 FQGNSA come from the germline V gene. CDR3 sequence: CASSLVGGSSYNEQFF. CDR3 coding DNA: TGTGCCAGCAGCTTAGTCGGCGGAAGCTCCTACAATGAGCAGTTCTTC.

This clone was counted once. This specimen includes other DNA sequences encoding the same CDR3. The chain is built from TRBV5-1 and TRBJ1-4; TRBD1 is a possible D gene (6 bases). The germline CDR1 and CDR2 sequences are SGHRS and YFSETQ. The CDR3 runs to 14 residues. With 2 bases removed from V and 6 bases from J, the gap between germline ends came to 11 bases. The CDR3 DNA follows: TGCGCCAGCAGCTTACAGGGAGGGGATGAAAAACTGTTTTTT. It codes for CASSLQGGDEKLFF. Complete variable domain (other parts from reference TRBV5-1 and TRBJ1-4): KAGVTQTPRYLIKTRGQQVTLSCSPISGHRSVSWYQQTPGQGLQFLFEYFSETQRNKGNFPGRFSGRQFSNSRSEMNVSTLELGDSALYLCASSLQGGDEKLFFGSGTQLSVL.

On this clone: The sample contains more than one DNA sequence encoding this CDR3. This chain connects TRBV10-3 to TRBJ1-1; D not resolved. This CDR3 contains 14 residues. In germline, CDR1 is ENHRY, CDR2 SYGVKD. With 3 bases removed from V and 0 bases from J, the gap between germline ends came to 8 bases. CDR3 DNA: TGTGCCATCAGTGACTTCGGTTTGAACACTGAAGCTTTCTTT. It yields the protein CAISDFGLNTEAFF.